The sequence of this T cell receptor (beta chain) was determined in a study of blood T cell repertoires in COVID-19. The CDR3 extends over 14 amino acids. The trim removed 4 bases at V and 8 bases at J, leaving 10 bases unmatched. Germline V CDR1 and CDR2: SGHRS, YFSETQ. Sequencing used immunoSEQ multiplex PCR; TCRdb keeps in-frame clones, though not all of them. The sample yields approximately 150,000 clones, less than 90% seen once. The chain uses TRBV5-1 and TRBJ1-2, with 8 positions matching TRBD1. The TCR was taken from a woman between 65 and 79 years old with acute or convalescent COVID-19. Sequenced: peripheral blood. The CDR3 loop is CASSIPGTGRGYTF. In DNA form, the CDR3 reads TGCGCCAGCAGCATACCCGGGACAGGCCGGGGCTACACCTTC.